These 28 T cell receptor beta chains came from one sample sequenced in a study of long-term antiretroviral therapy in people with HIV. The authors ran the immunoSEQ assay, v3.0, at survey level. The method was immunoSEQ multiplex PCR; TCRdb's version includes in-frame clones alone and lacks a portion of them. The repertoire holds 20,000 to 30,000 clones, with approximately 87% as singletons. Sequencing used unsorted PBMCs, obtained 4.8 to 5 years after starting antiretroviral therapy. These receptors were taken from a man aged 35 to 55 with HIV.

CDR3 bases: TGTGCCAGCAGTGCGCTGGGGCCGAACACTGAAGCTTTCTTT. Translated, it gives CASSALGPNTEAFF. This rearrangement joins TRBV6-1 to TRBJ1-1, with D possibly being TRBD1 (5 bases). The V end lost 4 bases, the J end lost 1 base, and 10 bases lay between the germline ends. The CDR3 extends over 14 amino acids. From germline, CDR1 is MNHNS and CDR2 SASEGT.

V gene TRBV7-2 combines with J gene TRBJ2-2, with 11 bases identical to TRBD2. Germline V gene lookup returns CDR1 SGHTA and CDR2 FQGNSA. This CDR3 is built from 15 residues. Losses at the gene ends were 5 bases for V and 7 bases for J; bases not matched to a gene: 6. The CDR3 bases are TGTGCCAGCAGCGAACTAGCGGGAGTATTCGGGGAGCTGTTTTTT. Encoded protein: CASSELAGVFGELFF.

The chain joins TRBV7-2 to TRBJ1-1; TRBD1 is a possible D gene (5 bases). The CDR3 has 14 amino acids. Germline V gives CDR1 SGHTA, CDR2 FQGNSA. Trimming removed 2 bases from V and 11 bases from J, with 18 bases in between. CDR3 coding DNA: TGTGCCAGCAGCTTACAAACAACCGGGACTTGGGCTTTCTTT. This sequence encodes CASSLQTTGTWAFF.

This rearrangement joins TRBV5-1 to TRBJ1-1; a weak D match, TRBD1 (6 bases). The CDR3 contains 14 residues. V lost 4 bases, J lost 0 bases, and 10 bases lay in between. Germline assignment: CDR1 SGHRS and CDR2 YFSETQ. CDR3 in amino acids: CASSLGTMNTEAFF. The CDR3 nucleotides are TGCGCCAGCAGCCTAGGGACAATGAACACTGAAGCTTTCTTT.

The CDR3 reads CAWSVLAGQNEQFF. CDR3 in DNA: TGTGCCTGGAGTGTATTAGCGGGACAGAATGAGCAGTTCTTC. This rearrangement joins TRBV30 to TRBJ2-1; D might be TRBD2 (8 bases). CDR3 length: 14 amino acids. Germline V gives CDR1 GTSNPN, CDR2 SVGIG (reference sequence). Trimming cost V 0 bases and J 7 bases, with 13 bases left between them.

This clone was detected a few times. The CDR3 DNA follows: TGCGCCAGCAGGGAGGGCCCGAACACTGAAGCTTTCTTT. It encodes CASREGPNTEAFF. The J gene is TRBJ1-1, the V gene TRBV10-1; D unclear. The germline V and J ends were trimmed by 6 bases and 1 base, with 9 bases remaining between them. The CDR3 is made up of 13 amino acids. Germline-derived CDR1 and CDR2 are WNHNN and SYGVQD (reference sequence).

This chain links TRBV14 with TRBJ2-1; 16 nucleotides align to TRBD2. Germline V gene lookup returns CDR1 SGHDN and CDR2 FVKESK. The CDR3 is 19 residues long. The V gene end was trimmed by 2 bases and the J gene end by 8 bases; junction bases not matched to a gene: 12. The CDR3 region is CASSQTMGLAGGKGDEQFF. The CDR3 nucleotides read TGTGCCAGCAGCCAAACCATGGGACTAGCGGGAGGGAAGGGCGATGAGCAGTTCTTC.

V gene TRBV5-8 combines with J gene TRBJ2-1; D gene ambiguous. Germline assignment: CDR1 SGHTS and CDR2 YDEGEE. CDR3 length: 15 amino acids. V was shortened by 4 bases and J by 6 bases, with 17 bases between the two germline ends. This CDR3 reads CASSPDGVARNEQFF. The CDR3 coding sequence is TGTGCCAGCAGCCCGGACGGAGTAGCCCGCAATGAGCAGTTCTTC.

CDR3 nucleotide sequence: TGCGCCAGCAGCTTGGCCCTAGCGGGGGAAACAGATACGCAGTATTTT. It codes for CASSLALAGETDTQYF. J is TRBJ2-3 and V is TRBV5-1, with TRBD2 identical over 10 bases. Trimming took 0 bases from V and 3 from J; bases not matched to a gene: 4. This CDR3 contains 16 residues. From germline, CDR1 is SGHRS and CDR2 YFSETQ.

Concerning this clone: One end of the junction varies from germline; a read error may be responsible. In DNA form, the CDR3 reads TGCAGTGCTAGCAGAGATACGCAGTATTTT. Translated: CSASRDTQYF. V usage is TRBV20-1 and J usage is TRBJ2-3; D is unresolved. Germline CDR1 and CDR2: DFQATT and SNEGSKA (reference sequence). The length of the CDR3 is 10 residues.

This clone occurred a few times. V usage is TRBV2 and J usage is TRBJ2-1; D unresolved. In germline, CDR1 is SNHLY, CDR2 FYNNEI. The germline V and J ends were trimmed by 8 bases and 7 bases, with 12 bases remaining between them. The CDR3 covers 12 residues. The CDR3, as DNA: TGTGCCAGCGATAAACTGGAGAATGAGCAGTTCTTC. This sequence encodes CASDKLENEQFF.

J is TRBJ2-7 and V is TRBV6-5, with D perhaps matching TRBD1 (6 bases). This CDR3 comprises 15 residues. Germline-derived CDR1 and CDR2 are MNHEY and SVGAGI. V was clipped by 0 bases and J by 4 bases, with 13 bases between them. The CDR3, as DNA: TGTGCCAGCAGTTACTCGTATGGACAGACTTACGAGCAGTACTTC. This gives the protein CASSYSYGQTYEQYF.

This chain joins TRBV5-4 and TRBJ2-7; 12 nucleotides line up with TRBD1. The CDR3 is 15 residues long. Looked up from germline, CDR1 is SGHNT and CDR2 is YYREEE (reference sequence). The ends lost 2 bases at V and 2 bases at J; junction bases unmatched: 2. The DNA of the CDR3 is TGTGCCAGCAGCTTCGGGGACAGGGGGCCCTACGAGCAGTACTTC. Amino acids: CASSFGDRGPYEQYF.

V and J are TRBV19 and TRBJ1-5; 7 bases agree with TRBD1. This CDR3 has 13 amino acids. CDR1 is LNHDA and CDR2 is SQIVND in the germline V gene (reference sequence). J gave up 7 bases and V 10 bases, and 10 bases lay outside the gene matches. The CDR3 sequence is CATATGVNQPQHF. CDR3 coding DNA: TGTGCCACCGCAACAGGGGTTAACCAGCCCCAGCATTTT.

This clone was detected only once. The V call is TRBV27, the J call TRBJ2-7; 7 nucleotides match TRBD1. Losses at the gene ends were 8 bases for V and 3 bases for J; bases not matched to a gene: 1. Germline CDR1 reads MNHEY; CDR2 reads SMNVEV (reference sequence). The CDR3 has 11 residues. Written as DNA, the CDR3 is TGTGCCAGCTGGGACAGCTACGAGCAGTACTTC. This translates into CASWDSYEQYF.

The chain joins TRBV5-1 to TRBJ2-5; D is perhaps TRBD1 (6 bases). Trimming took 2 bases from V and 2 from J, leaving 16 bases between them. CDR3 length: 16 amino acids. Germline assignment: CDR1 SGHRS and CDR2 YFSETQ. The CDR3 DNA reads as TGCGCCAGCAGCTTAAGGGGCCAGGGGTATCAAGAGACCCAGTACTTC. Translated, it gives CASSLRGQGYQETQYF.

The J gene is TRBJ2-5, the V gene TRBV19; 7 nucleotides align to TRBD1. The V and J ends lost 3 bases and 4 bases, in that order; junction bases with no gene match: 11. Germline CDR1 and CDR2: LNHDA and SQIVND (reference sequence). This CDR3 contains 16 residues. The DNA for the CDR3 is TGTGCCAGTAGTATTGGGACGGACAGGCTCAGAGAGACCCAGTACTTC. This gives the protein CASSIGTDRLRETQYF.

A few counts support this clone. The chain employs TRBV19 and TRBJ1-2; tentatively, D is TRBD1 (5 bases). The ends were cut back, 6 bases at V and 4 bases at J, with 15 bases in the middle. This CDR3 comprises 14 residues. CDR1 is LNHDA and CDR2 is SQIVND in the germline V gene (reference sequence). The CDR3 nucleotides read TGTGCCAGTAGAGATAACTCGGGGCTCTATGGCTACACCTTC. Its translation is CASRDNSGLYGYTF.

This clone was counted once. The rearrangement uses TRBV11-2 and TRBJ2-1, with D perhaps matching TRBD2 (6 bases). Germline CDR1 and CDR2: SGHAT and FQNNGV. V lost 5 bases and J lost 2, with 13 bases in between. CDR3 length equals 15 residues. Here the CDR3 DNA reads TGTGCCAGCAGCCCCCCCGGGGGACCCTACAATGAGCAGTTCTTC. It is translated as CASSPPGGPYNEQFF.

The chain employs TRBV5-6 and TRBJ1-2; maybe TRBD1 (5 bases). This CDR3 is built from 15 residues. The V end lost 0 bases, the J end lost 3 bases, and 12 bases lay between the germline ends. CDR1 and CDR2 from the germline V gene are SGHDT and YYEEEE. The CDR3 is CASSLALTGDYGYTF. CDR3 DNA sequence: TGTGCCAGCAGCTTGGCCCTGACGGGGGACTATGGCTACACCTTC.

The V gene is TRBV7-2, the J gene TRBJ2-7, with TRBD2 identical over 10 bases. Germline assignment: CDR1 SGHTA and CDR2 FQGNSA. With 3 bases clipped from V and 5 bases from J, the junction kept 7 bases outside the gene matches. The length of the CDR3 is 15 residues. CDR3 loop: CASSFSLAGLDEQYF. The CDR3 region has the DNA TGTGCCAGCAGCTTCTCACTAGCGGGGTTAGACGAGCAGTACTTC.

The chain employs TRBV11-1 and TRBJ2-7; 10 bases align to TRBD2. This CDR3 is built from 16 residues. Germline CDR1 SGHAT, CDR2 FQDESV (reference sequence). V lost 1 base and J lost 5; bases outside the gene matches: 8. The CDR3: CASSLEAASGGNEQYF. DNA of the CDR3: TGTGCCAGCAGCTTAGAAGCGGCTAGCGGGGGCAACGAGCAGTACTTC.

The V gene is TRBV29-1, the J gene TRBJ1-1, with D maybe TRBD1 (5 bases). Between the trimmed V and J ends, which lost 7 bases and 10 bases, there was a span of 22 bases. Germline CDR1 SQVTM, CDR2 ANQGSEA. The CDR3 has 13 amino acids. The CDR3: CSAWGMGTQGAFF. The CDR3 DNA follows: TGCAGCGCCTGGGGAATGGGGACTCAGGGAGCTTTCTTT.

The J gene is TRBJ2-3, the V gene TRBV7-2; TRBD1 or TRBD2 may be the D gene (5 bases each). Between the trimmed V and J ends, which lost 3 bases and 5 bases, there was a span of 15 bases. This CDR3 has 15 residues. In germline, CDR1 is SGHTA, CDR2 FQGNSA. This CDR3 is CASSFTGGVGDTQYF. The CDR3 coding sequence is TGTGCCAGCAGCTTCACTGGGGGAGTGGGAGATACGCAGTATTTT. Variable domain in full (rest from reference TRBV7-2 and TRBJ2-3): GAGVSQSPSNKVTEKGKDVELRCDPISGHTALYWYRQSLGQGLEFLIYFQGNSAPDKSGLPSDRFSAERTGGSVSTLTIQRTQQEDSAVYLCASSFTGGVGDTQYFGPGTRLTVL.

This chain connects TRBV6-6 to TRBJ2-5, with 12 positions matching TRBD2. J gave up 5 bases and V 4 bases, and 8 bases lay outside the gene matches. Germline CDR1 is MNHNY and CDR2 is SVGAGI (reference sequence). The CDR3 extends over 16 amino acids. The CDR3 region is CASSSFLAGGTETQYF. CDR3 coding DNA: TGTGCCAGCAGTTCTTTTCTAGCGGGGGGGACGGAGACCCAGTACTTC.

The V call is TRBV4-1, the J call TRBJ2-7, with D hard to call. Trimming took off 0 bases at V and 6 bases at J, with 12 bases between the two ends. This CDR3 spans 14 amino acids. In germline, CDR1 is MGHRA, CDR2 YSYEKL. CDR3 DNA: TGCGCCAGCAGCCAAGAAGGACCCCTAACCGAGCAGTACTTC. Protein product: CASSQEGPLTEQYF.

This CDR3 is CAISTPTGEQNIQYF. The CDR3 region has the DNA TGTGCCATCAGTACCCCCACAGGGGAACAAAACATTCAGTACTTC. The chain couples TRBV10-3 to TRBJ2-4; 7 nucleotides match TRBD1. The CDR3 contains 15 residues. With 5 bases clipped from V and 5 bases from J, the junction kept 9 bases outside the gene matches. From germline, CDR1 is ENHRY and CDR2 SYGVKD.

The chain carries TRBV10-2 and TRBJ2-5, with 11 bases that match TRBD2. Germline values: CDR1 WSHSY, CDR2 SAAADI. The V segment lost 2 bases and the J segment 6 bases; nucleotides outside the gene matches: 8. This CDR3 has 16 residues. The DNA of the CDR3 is TGCGCCAGCAGTGAGGAAAGGCCGACTAGCGGGAAGACCCAGTACTTC. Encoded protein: CASSEERPTSGKTQYF.